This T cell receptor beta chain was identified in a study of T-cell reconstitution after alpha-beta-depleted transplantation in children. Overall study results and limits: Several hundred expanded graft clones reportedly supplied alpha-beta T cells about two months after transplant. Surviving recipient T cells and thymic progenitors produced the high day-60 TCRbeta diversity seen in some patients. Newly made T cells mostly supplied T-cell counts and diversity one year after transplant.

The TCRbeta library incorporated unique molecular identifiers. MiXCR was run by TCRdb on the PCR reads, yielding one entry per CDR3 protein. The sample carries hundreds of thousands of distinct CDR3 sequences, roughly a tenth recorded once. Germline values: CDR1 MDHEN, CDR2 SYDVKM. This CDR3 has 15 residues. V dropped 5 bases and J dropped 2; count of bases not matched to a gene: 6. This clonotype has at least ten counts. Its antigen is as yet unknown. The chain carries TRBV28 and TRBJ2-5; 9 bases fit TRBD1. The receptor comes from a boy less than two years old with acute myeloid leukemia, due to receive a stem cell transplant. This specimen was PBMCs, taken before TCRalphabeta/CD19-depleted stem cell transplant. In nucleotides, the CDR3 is TGTGCCAGCAGTCGGACAGGGGCTCCACAAGAGACCCAGTACTTC. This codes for CASSRTGAPQETQYF.